Shown below are 18 T cell receptor beta chains from a single sample sequenced in a study of T cell responses to AZD1222 COVID-19 vaccine. Only in-frame clones appear in the TCRdb table, and some are missing; sequencing was by immunoSEQ multiplex PCR. The sample shows 95,000 to 100,000 clones, over 85% of them seen only once. The starting material was peripheral blood, obtained on day 0 of AZD1222 vaccination. These TCRs come from an adult in good health.

The gene calls are TRBV5-4 and TRBJ1-1, with TRBD1 matching over 12 bases. Germline V CDR1 and CDR2: SGHNT, YYREEE (reference sequence). V trimming: 4 bases; J trimming: 5 bases; junction bases outside the gene matches: 3. The CDR3 extends over 14 amino acids. CDR3 coding DNA: TGTGCCAGCAGCCCGGGACAGGGGGCTACTGAAGCTTTCTTT. The encoded protein is CASSPGQGATEAFF.

This rearrangement joins TRBV5-1 to TRBJ1-6, with TRBD1 as a possible D gene (6 bases). V lost 1 base and J 6 bases, leaving 14 bases between the germline ends. Germline lookup yields CDR1 SGHRS and CDR2 YFSETQ. The CDR3 consists of 16 residues. CDR3 in amino acids: CASSLFSGEGNSPLHF. The DNA for the CDR3 is TGCGCCAGCAGCTTGTTTTCAGGGGAGGGTAATTCACCCCTCCACTTT.

The chain links TRBV30 to TRBJ2-7; the D call may be TRBD1 or TRBD2 (5 bases each). This CDR3 is 11 amino acids long. Germline loops: CDR1 GTSNPN, CDR2 SVGIG (reference sequence). Trimming took 1 base from V and 8 from J, leaving 9 bases between them. The CDR3 spells CAWSGLGQQYF. DNA of the CDR3: TGTGCCTGGAGTGGGTTGGGACAGCAGTACTTC. The whole variable domain, remainder taken from reference TRBV30 and TRBJ2-7, is SQTIHQWPATLVQPVGSPLSLECTVEGTSNPNLYWYRQAAGRGLQLLFYSVGIGQISSEVPQNLSASRPQDRQFILSSKKLLLSDSGFYLCAWSGLGQQYFGPGTRLTVT.

The chain uses TRBV18 and TRBJ1-1, with TRBD1 as a possible D gene (6 bases). V shed 3 bases and J shed 8 bases, with 10 bases lying between them. Germline lookup yields CDR1 KGHSH and CDR2 LQKENI. This CDR3 spans 12 amino acids. This chain's CDR3 is CASSPYTGEAFF. In nucleotides, the CDR3 is TGTGCCAGCTCACCTTATACAGGGGAAGCTTTCTTT.

This sequence joins TRBV5-1 and TRBJ2-5; maybe TRBD1 (6 bases). Between the trimmed V and J ends, which lost 4 bases and 9 bases, there was a span of 16 bases. CDR1 and CDR2 from the germline V gene are SGHRS and YFSETQ. The CDR3 totals 13 residues. The CDR3 DNA is TGCGCCAGCAGCCCGGACAGCTCCACGGCCCAGTACTTC. Protein product: CASSPDSSTAQYF.

The chain couples TRBV5-1 to TRBJ2-1, with D perhaps matching TRBD2 (7 bases). V was pared by 0 bases and J by 8 bases, with 15 bases between. The germline gives CDR1 SGHRS, CDR2 YFSETQ. The CDR3 consists of 15 residues. The CDR3: CASSLDRGAKDEQFF. For the CDR3, the DNA is TGCGCCAGCAGCTTGGATCGGGGGGCAAAGGATGAGCAGTTCTTC.

The chain couples TRBV7-9 to TRBJ2-3; 13 nucleotides align to TRBD2. V was pared by 7 bases and J by 0 bases, with 4 bases of the junction left unmatched. CDR3 length: 16 amino acids. Germline V gene sequence: CDR1 SEHNR, CDR2 FQNEAQ (reference sequence). CDR3 sequence: CASTGTSGASTDTQYF. CDR3 coding DNA: TGTGCCAGCACAGGGACTAGCGGGGCCAGCACAGATACGCAGTATTTT. Variable domain in full (rest from reference TRBV7-9 and TRBJ2-3): DTGVSQNPRHKITKRGQNVTFRCDPISEHNRLYWYRQTLGQGPEFLTYFQNEAQLEKSRLLSDRFSAERPKGSFSTLEIQRTEQGDSAMYLCASTGTSGASTDTQYFGPGTRLTVL.

This clone was seen a handful of times. J is TRBJ1-1 and V is TRBV28; 7 positions match TRBD1. Trimming cost V 3 bases and J 0 bases; bases outside gene matches: 7. CDR3 length equals 16 residues. Germline CDR1 and CDR2: MDHEN and SYDVKM. The CDR3 is CASSFVGGQMNTEAFF. CDR3 coding DNA: TGTGCCAGCAGTTTTGTGGGGGGACAGATGAACACTGAAGCTTTCTTT.

This sequence joins TRBV3-1 (or the pseudogene TRBV3-2) and TRBJ1-4, with unresolved D. Germline V gene data show CDR1 as LGHDT and CDR2 as YNNKEL (reference sequence). The CDR3 runs 13 residues. Trimming cost V 1 base and J 8 bases, with 8 bases left between them. The CDR3 DNA is TGTGCCAGCAGCCAAGTGGTGGGGGAAAAACTGTTTTTT. This sequence encodes CASSQVVGEKLFF.

The chain employs TRBV5-1 and TRBJ2-7; no definite D call. The V gene lost 0 bases and the J gene lost 0 bases, with 7 bases spanning the gap. There are 14 residues in the CDR3. Germline V gene lookup returns CDR1 SGHRS and CDR2 YFSETQ. CDR3 coding DNA: TGCGCCAGCAGCTTGGGTAGTGCCTCCTACGAGCAGTACTTC. Amino acid sequence: CASSLGSASYEQYF.

This rearrangement joins TRBV7-2 to TRBJ2-1, with D perhaps given as TRBD1 or TRBD2 (5 bases each). This CDR3 contains 14 residues. Germline V lookup: CDR1 SGHTA, CDR2 FQGNSA. Deletions cut 4 bases from V and 6 bases from J, with 13 bases between. CDR3 coding DNA: TGTGCCAGCAGCTCAAGGGCAGGGAGCAATGAGCAGTTCTTC. This translates into CASSSRAGSNEQFF. Drawing the rest from reference TRBV7-2 and TRBJ2-1, the complete variable domain is GAGVSQSPSNKVTEKGKDVELRCDPISGHTALYWYRQSLGQGLEFLIYFQGNSAPDKSGLPSDRFSAERTGGSVSTLTIQRTQQEDSAVYLCASSSRAGSNEQFFGPGTRLTVL.

The chain uses TRBV5-1 and TRBJ2-3; TRBD1 matches at 8 bases. This CDR3 is 15 amino acids long. V lost 0 bases and J lost 3; bases outside the gene matches: 3. Germline values: CDR1 SGHRS, CDR2 YFSETQ. DNA of the CDR3: TGCGCCAGCAGCTTGGAGGGGGACAGGACAGATACGCAGTATTTT. It specifies CASSLEGDRTDTQYF.

The chain employs TRBV19 and TRBJ1-5; D gene ambiguous. Per the germline V gene, CDR1 is LNHDA and CDR2 is SQIVND (reference sequence). The CDR3 extends over 15 amino acids. V was pared by 5 bases and J by 3 bases, with 14 bases between. As DNA, the CDR3 is TGTGCCAGTAGTGAGGCGGGTAAGGCCAATCAGCCCCAGCATTTT. It yields the protein CASSEAGKANQPQHF.

The chain carries TRBV18 and TRBJ2-5; 7 bases agree with TRBD1. The germline V gene has CDR1 KGHSH and CDR2 LQKENI. Unmatched junction bases numbered 7, after V lost 2 bases and J lost 1 base. This CDR3 spans 16 amino acids. This CDR3 is CASSPFRDRAQETQYF. CDR3 bases: TGTGCCAGCTCACCATTTCGTGACAGGGCCCAAGAGACCCAGTACTTC. Supplemented by reference TRBV18 and TRBJ2-5, the full variable domain reads NAGVMQNPRHLVRRRGQEARLRCSPMKGHSHVYWYRQLPEEGLKFMVYLQKENIIDESGMPKERFSAEFPKEGPSILRIQQVVRGDSAAYFCASSPFRDRAQETQYFGPGTRLLVL.

The chain recombines TRBV19 with TRBJ2-1; D may be TRBD2 (6 bases). The V end lost 8 bases, the J end lost 7 bases, and 21 bases lay between the germline ends. Germline CDR1 and CDR2: LNHDA and SQIVND (reference sequence). The CDR3 is 15 amino acids. The CDR3 DNA sequence: TGTGCCAGTGGGTTTTCGGGAGAGAATAGGAATGAGCAGTTCTTC. It yields the protein CASGFSGENRNEQFF.

The chain is built from TRBV3-1 (or the pseudogene TRBV3-2) and TRBJ2-1; D ambiguous. This CDR3 is 13 amino acids long. V was shortened by 8 bases and J by 4 bases, with 12 bases between the two germline ends. In germline, CDR1 is LGHDT, CDR2 YNNKEL (reference sequence). CDR3 in DNA: TGTGCCAGCCGGTCGAAGTTGTACAATGAGCAGTTCTTC. As protein: CASRSKLYNEQFF.

Written as DNA, the CDR3 is TGTGCCAGCTCATACACCTACGAGCAGTACTTC. Encoded protein: CASSYTYEQYF. The gene calls are TRBV18 and TRBJ2-7, with D uncertain. Trimming removed 5 bases from V and 2 bases from J, with 4 bases in between. Per the germline V gene, CDR1 is KGHSH and CDR2 is LQKENI. CDR3 size: 11 residues.

V is TRBV7-2 and J is TRBJ2-7; D uncertain. This CDR3 has 13 amino acids. Germline V CDR1 and CDR2: SGHTA, FQGNSA. Trimming pared 6 bases from V and 2 bases from J, leaving 11 bases between. The CDR3 DNA reads as TGTGCCAGCAGTTCCGTCTCTACCTACGAGCAGTACTTC. As protein: CASSSVSTYEQYF.